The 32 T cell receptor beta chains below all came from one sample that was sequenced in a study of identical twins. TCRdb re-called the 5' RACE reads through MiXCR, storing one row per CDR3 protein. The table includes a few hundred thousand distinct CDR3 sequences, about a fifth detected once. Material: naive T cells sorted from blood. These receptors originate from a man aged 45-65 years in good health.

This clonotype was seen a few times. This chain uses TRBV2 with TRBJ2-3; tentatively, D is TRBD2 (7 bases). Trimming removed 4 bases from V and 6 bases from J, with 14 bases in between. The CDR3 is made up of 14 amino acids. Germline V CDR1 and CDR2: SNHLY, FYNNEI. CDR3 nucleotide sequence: TGTGCCAGCAGTGGGGTGGGGGGGCGTGATACGCAGTATTTT. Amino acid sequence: CASSGVGGRDTQYF.

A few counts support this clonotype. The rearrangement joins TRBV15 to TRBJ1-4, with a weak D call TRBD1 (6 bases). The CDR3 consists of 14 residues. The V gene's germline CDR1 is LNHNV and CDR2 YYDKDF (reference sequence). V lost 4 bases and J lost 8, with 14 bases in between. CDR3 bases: TGTGCCACCAGCACGGGACAACTTCGGGAAAAACTGTTTTTT. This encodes CATSTGQLREKLFF.

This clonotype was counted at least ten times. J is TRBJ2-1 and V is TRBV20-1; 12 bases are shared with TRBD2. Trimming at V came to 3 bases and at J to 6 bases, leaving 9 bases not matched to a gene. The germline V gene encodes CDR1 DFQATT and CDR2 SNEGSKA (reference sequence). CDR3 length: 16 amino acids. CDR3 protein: CSASLAGGHLGNEQFF. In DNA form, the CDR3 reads TGCAGTGCTAGTCTAGCGGGGGGGCATTTGGGCAATGAGCAGTTCTTC.

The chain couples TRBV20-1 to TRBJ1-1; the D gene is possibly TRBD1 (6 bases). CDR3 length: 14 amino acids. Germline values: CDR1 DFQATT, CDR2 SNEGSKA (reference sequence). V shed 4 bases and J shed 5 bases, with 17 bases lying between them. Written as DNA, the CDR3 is TGCAGTGCTACCCGCAGGGGTCCGAAAACTGAAGCTTTCTTT. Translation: CSATRRGPKTEAFF.

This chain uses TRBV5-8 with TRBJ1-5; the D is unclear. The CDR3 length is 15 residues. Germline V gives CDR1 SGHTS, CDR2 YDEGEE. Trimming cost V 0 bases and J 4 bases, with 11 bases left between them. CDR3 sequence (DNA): TGTGCCAGCAGCTTGGCCACGTCCAGAAATCAGCCCCAGCATTTT. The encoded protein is CASSLATSRNQPQHF.

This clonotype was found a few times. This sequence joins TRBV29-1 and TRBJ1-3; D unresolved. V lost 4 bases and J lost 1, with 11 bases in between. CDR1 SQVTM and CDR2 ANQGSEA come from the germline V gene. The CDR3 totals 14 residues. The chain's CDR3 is CSVVVGGSGNTIYF. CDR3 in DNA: TGCAGCGTTGTCGTTGGAGGTTCTGGAAACACCATATATTTT.

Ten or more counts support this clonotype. This chain's CDR3 is CASSQGNNQPQHF. For the CDR3, the DNA is TGTGCCAGCAGTCAGGGAAACAATCAGCCCCAGCATTTT. The chain recombines TRBV12-3 or TRBV12-4 with TRBJ1-5; D possibly corresponds to TRBD1 (5 bases). This CDR3 is 13 amino acids long. V lost 5 bases and J lost 3, with 8 bases in between.

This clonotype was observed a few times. The CDR3, as DNA: TGTGCCAGCAGCTTAGGTCGCGGGATAGTTTTCAATCAGCCCCAGCATTTT. It specifies CASSLGRGIVFNQPQHF. The V call is TRBV5-6, the J call TRBJ1-5; no reliable D call. V shed 2 bases and J shed 3 bases, with 18 bases lying between them. CDR3 length: 17 amino acids. From germline, CDR1 is SGHDT and CDR2 YYEEEE.

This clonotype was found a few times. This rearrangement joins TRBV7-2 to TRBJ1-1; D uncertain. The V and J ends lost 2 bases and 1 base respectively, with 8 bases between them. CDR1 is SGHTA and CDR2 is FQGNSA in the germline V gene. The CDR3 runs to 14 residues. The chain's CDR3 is CASSLKTRNTEAFF. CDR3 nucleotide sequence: TGTGCCAGCAGCTTAAAGACTAGGAACACTGAAGCTTTCTTT.

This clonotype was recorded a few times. CDR3 loop: CASSLSSDSILHF. In DNA, the CDR3 is TGTGCCAGCAGTTTATCCTCTGATTCAATCCTCCACTTT. The rearrangement uses TRBV12-3 or TRBV12-4 and TRBJ1-6; D remains ambiguous. The CDR3 runs 13 residues. The ends were cut back, 2 bases at V and 15 bases at J, with 14 bases in the middle.

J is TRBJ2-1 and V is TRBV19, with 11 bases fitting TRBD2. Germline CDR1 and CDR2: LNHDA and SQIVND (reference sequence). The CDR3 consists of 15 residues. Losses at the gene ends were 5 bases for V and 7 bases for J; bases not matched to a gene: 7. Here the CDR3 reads CASSRGLAALNEQFF. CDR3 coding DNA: TGTGCCAGTAGTCGGGGACTAGCGGCCCTTAATGAGCAGTTCTTC.

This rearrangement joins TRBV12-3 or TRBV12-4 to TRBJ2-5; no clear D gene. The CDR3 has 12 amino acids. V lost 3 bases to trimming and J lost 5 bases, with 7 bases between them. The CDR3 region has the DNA TGTGCCAGCAGTTTTTTAGCTGAGACCCAGTACTTC. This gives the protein CASSFLAETQYF.

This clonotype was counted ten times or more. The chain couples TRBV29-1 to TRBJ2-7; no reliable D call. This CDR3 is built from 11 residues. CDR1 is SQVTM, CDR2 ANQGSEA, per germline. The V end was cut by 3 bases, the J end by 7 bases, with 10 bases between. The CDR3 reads CSVDNNGEQYF. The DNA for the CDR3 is TGCAGCGTTGATAACAATGGGGAGCAGTACTTC.

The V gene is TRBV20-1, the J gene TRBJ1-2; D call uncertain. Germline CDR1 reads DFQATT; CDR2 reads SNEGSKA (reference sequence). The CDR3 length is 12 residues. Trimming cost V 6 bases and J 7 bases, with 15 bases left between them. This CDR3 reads CSATGRSCGYTF. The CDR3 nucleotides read TGCAGTGCCACCGGGCGGAGCTGTGGCTACACCTTC.

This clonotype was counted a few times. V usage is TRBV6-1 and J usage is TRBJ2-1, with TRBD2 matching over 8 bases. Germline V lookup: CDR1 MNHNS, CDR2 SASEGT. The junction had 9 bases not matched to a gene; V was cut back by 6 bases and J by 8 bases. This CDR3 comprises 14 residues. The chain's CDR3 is CASSPAGAPDEQFF. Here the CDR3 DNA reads TGTGCCAGCAGCCCAGCGGGGGCCCCCGATGAGCAGTTCTTC.

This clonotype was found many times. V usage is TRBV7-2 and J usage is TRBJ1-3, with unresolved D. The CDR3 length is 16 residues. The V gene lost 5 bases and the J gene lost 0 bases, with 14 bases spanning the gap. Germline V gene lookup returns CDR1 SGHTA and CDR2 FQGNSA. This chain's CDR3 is CASSQAFVTSGNTIYF. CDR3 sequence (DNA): TGTGCCAGCAGCCAAGCCTTCGTCACCTCTGGAAACACCATATATTTT.

In nucleotides, the CDR3 is TGTGCCAGCAGTAGACTAGCGGGAGGAAACCAAGAGACCCAGTACTTC. Its translation is CASSRLAGGNQETQYF. The chain links TRBV27 to TRBJ2-5; 13 nucleotides agree with TRBD2. Unmatched junction bases numbered 3, after V lost 5 bases and J lost 0 bases. The CDR3 has 16 residues. From germline, CDR1 is MNHEY and CDR2 SMNVEV (reference sequence).

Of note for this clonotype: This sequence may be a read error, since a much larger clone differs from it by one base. For the CDR3, the DNA is TGTGCCAGCATCTATACAGGGGCCCCAGATACGCAGTATTTT. It specifies CASIYTGAPDTQYF. The gene calls are TRBV28 and TRBJ2-3; 7 positions agree with TRBD1. V was clipped by 7 bases and J by 4 bases; unmatched bases: 8. Germline values: CDR1 MDHEN, CDR2 SYDVKM. The CDR3 consists of 14 residues.

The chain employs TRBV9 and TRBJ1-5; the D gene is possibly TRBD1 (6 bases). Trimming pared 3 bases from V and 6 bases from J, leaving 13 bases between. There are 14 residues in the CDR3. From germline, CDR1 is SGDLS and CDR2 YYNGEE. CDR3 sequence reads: CASSASGVVQPQHF. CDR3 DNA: TGTGCCAGCAGCGCTTCAGGGGTGGTTCAGCCCCAGCATTTT.

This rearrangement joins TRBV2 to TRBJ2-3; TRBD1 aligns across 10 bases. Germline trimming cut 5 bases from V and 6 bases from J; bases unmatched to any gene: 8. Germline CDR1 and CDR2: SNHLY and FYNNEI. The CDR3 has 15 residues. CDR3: CASSTPGQGLDTQYF. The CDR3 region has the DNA TGTGCCAGCAGTACCCCGGGACAGGGGTTGGATACGCAGTATTTT.

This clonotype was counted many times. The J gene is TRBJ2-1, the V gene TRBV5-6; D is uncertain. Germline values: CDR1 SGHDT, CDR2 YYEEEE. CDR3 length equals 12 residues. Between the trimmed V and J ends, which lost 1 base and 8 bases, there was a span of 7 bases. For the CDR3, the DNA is TGTGCCAGCAGCTTGTCTAGTCATGAGCAGTTCTTC. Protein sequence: CASSLSSHEQFF.

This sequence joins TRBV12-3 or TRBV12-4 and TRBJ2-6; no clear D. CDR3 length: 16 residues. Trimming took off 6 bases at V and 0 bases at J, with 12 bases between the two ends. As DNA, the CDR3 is TGTGCCAGCAGCTCAAACATAGACTCTGGGGCCAACGTCCTGACTTTC. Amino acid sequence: CASSSNIDSGANVLTF.

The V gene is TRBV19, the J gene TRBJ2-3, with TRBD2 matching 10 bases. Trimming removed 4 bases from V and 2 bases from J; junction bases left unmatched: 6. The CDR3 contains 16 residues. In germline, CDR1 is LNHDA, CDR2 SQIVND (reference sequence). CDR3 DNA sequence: TGTGCCAGTAGTACCAAAGCGGGAGGGAACACAGATACGCAGTATTTT. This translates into CASSTKAGGNTDTQYF.

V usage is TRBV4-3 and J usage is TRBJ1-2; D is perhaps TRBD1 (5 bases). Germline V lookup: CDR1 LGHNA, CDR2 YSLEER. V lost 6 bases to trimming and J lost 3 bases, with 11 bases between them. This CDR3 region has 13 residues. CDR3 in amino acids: CASSHRRDYGYTF. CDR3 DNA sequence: TGCGCCAGCAGTCACAGGCGGGACTATGGCTACACCTTC.

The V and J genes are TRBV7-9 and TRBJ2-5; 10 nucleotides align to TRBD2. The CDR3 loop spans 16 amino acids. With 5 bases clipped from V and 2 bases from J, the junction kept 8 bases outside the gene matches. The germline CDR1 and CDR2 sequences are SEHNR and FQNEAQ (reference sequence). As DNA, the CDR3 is TGTGCCAGCAGCCCCGGACTAGCGGAACCTCAAGAGACCCAGTACTTC. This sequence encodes CASSPGLAEPQETQYF.

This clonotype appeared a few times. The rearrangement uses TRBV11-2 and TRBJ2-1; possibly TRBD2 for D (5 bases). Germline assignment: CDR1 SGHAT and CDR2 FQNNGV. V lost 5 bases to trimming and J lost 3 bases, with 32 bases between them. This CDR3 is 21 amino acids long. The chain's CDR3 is CASSPRRSPSEASHNYNEQFF. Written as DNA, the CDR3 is TGTGCCAGCAGCCCTAGACGGTCCCCGTCTGAGGCTAGCCACAACTACAATGAGCAGTTCTTC.

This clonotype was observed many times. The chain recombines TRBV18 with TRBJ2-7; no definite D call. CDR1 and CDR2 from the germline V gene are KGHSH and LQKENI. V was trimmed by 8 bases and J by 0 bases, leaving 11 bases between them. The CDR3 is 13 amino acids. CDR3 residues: CASSPRSSYEQYF. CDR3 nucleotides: TGTGCCAGCAGCCCCAGAAGCTCCTACGAGCAGTACTTC.

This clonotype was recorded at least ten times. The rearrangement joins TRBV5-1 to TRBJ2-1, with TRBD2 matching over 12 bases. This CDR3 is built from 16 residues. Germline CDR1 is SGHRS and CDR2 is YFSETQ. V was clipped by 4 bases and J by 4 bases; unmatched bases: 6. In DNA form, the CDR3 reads TGCGCCAGCAGCCCGCGACTAGCGGGGGCATACAATGAGCAGTTCTTC. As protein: CASSPRLAGAYNEQFF.

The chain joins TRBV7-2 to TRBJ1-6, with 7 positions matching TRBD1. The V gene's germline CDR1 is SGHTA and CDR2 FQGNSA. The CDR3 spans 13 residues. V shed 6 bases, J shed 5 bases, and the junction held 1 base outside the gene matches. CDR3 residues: CASRQGNNSPLHF. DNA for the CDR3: TGTGCCAGCAGACAGGGGAATAATTCACCCCTCCACTTT. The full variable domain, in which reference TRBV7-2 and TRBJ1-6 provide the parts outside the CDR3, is GAGVSQSPSNKVTEKGKDVELRCDPISGHTALYWYRQSLGQGLEFLIYFQGNSAPDKSGLPSDRFSAERTGGSVSTLTIQRTQQEDSAVYLCASRQGNNSPLHFGNGTRLTVT.

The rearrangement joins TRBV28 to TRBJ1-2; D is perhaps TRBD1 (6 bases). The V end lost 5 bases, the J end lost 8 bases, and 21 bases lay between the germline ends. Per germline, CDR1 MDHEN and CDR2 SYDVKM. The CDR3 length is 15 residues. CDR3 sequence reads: CASSPGTVLGTGYTF. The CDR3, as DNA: TGTGCCAGCAGTCCAGGGACGGTATTGGGGACAGGCTACACCTTC.

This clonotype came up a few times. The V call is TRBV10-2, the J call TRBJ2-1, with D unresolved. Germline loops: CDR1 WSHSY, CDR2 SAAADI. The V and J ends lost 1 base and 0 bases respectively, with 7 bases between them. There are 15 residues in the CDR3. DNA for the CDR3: TGCGCCAGCAGTGAGTTGGGTCTCTCCTACAATGAGCAGTTCTTC. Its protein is CASSELGLSYNEQFF.

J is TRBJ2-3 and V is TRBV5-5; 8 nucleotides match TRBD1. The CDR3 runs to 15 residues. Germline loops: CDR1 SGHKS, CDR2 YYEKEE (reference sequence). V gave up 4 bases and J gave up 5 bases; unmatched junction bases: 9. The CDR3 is CASSVADRGGDTQYF. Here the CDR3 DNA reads TGTGCCAGCAGCGTGGCAGACAGGGGAGGAGATACGCAGTATTTT.